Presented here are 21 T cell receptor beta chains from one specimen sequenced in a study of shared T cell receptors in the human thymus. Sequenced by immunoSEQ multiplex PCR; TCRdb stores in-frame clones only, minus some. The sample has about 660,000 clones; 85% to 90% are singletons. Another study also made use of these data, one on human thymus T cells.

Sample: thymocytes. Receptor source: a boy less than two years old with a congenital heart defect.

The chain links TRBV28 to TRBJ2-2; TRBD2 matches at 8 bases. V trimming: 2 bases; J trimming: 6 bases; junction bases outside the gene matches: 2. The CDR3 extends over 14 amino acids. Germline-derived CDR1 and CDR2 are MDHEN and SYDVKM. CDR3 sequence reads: CASSLRGGSGELFF. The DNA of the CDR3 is TGTGCCAGCAGTTTACGGGGGGGTTCCGGGGAGCTGTTTTTT.

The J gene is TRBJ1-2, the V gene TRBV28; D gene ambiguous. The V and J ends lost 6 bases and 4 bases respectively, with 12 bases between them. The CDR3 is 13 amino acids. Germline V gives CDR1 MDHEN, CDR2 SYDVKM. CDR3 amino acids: CASSYGSPYGYTF. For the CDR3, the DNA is TGTGCCAGCAGCTACGGGAGCCCCTATGGCTACACCTTC.

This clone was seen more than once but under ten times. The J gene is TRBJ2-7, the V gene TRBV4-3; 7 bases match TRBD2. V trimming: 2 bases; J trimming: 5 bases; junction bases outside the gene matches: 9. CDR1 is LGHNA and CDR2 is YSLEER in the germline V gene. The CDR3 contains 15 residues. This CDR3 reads CASSQYWGRANEQYF. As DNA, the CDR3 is TGCGCCAGCAGCCAATATTGGGGGAGGGCCAACGAGCAGTACTTC.

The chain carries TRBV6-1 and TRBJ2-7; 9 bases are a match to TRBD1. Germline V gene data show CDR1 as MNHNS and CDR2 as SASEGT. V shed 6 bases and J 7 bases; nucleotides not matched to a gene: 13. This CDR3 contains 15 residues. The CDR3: CASSTPPGQGLEQYF. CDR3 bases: TGTGCCAGCAGCACCCCCCCGGGACAGGGCTTAGAGCAGTACTTC.

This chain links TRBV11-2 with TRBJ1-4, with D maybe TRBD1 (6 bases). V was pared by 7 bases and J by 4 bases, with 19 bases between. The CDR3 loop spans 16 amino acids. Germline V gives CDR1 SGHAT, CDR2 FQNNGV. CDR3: CASTKNRDPGNEKLFF. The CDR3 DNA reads TGTGCCAGCACCAAGAACAGGGATCCGGGTAATGAAAAACTGTTTTTT.

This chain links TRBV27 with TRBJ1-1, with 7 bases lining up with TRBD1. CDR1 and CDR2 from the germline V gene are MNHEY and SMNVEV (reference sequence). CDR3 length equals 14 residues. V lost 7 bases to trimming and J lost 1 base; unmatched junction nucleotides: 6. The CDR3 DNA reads TGTGCCAGCAAGGAAAGACAGGGGAACACTGAAGCTTTCTTT. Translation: CASKERQGNTEAFF.

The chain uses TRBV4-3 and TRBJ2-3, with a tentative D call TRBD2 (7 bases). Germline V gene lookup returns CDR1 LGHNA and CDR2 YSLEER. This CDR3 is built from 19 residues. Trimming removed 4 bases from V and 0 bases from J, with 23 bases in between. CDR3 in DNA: TGCGCCAGCAGCCCCCGGCTCAAGATCGGGGGGCCGAGCACAGATACGCAGTATTTT. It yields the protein CASSPRLKIGGPSTDTQYF.

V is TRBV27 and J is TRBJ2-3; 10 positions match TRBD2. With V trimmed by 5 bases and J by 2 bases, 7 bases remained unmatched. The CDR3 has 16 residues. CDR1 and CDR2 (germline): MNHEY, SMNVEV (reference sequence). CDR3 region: CASSLLSGRVTDTQYF. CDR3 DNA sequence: TGTGCCAGCAGTCTCCTGAGCGGGAGGGTCACAGATACGCAGTATTTT.

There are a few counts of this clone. The DNA for the CDR3 is TGCGCCAGCAGCTCGGGACAGGGATTCGAAACTGAAGCTTTCTTT. Its protein product is CASSSGQGFETEAFF. The chain joins TRBV5-1 to TRBJ1-1; TRBD1 agrees at 9 bases. Unmatched junction bases numbered 8, after V lost 3 bases and J lost 5 bases. Germline V CDR1 and CDR2: SGHRS, YFSETQ. The CDR3 spans 15 residues.

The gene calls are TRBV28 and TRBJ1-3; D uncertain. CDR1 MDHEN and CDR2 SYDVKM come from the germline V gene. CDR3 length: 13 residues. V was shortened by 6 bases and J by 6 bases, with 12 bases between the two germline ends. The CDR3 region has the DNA TGTGCCAGCAGGAACCAGGAGGCAAACACCATATATTTT. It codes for CASRNQEANTIYF. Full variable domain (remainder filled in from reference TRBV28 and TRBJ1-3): DVKVTQSSRYLVKRTGEKVFLECVQDMDHENMFWYRQDPGLGLRLIYFSYDVKMKEKGDIPEGYSVSREKKERFSLILESASTNQTSMYLCASRNQEANTIYFGEGSWLTVV.

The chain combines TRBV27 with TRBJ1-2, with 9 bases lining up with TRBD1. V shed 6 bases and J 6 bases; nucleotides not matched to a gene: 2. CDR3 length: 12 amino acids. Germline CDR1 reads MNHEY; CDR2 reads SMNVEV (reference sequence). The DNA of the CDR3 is TGTGCCAGCAGGGACAGGGGAGATGGCTACACCTTC. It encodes CASRDRGDGYTF.

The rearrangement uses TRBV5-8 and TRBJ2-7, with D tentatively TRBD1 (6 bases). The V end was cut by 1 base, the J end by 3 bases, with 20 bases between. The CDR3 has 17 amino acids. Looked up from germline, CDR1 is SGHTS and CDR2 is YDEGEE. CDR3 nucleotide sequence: TGTGCCAGCAGCTTGCCCTTAAACCGACGGACAGACTACGAGCAGTACTTC. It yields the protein CASSLPLNRRTDYEQYF. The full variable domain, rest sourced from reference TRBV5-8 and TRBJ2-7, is EAGVTQSPTHLIKTRGQQATLRCSPISGHTSVYWYQQALGLGLQFLLWYDEGEERNRGNFPPRFSGRQFPNYSSELNVNALELEDSALYLCASSLPLNRRTDYEQYFGPGTRLTVT.

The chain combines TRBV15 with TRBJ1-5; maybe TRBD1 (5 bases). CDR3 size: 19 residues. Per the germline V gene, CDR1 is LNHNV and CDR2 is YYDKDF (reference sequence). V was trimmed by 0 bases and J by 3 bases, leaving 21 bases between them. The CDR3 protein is CATSREGGESGRTNQPQHF. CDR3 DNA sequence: TGTGCCACCAGCAGAGAAGGAGGGGAAAGTGGCAGAACCAATCAGCCCCAGCATTTT.

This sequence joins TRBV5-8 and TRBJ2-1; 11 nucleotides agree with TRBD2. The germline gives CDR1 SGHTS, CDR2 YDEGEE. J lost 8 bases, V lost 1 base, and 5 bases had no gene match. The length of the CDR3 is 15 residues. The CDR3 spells CASSLTSGRGDEQFF. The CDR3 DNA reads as TGTGCCAGCAGCTTGACTAGCGGGAGAGGGGATGAGCAGTTCTTC. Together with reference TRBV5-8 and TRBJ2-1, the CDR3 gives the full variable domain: EAGVTQSPTHLIKTRGQQATLRCSPISGHTSVYWYQQALGLGLQFLLWYDEGEERNRGNFPPRFSGRQFPNYSSELNVNALELEDSALYLCASSLTSGRGDEQFFGPGTRLTVL.

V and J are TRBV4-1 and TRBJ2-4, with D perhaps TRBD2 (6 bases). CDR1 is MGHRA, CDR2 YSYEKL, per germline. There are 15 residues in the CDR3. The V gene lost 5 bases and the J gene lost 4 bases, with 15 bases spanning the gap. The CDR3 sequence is CASSYTGAGKNIQYF. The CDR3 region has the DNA TGCGCCAGCAGCTATACCGGGGCGGGAAAAAACATTCAGTACTTC.

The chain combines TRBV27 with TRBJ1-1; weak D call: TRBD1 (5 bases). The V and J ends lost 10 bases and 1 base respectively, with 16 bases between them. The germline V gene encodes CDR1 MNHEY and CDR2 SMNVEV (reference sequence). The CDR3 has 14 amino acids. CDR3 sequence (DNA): TGTGCCATCAAACCCGGGGGGGGGAACACTGAAGCTTTCTTT. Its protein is CAIKPGGGNTEAFF.

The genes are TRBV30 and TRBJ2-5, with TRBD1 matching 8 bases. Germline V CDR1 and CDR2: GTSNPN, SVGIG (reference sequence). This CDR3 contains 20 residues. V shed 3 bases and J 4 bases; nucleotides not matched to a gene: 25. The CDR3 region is CAWRDSLTPGDRGFGETQYF. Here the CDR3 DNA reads TGTGCCTGGAGAGATTCCCTCACCCCCGGCGACAGGGGATTCGGAGAGACCCAGTACTTC.

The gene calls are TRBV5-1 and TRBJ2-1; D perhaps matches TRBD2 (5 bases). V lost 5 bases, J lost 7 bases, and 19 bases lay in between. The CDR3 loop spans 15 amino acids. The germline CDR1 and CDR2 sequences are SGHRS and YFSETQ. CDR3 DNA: TGCGCCAGCAGTGGGAGCAGGTCGCACTGGAATGAGCAGTTCTTC. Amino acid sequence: CASSGSRSHWNEQFF.

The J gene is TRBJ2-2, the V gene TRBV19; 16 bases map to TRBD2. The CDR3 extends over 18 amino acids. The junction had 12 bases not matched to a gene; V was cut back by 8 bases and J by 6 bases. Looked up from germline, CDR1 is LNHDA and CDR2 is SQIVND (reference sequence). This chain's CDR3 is CASGLEGLAGGRSGELFF. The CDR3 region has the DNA TGTGCCAGTGGGCTGGAGGGACTAGCGGGAGGGAGATCCGGGGAGCTGTTTTTT.

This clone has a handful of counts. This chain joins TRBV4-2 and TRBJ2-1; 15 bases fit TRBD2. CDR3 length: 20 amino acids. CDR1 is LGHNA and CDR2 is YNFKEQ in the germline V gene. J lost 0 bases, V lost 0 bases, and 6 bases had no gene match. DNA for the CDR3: TGTGCCAGCAGCCAAGATAGTGGGACTAGCGGGAGGTCCTCCTACAATGAGCAGTTCTTC. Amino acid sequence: CASSQDSGTSGRSSYNEQFF.

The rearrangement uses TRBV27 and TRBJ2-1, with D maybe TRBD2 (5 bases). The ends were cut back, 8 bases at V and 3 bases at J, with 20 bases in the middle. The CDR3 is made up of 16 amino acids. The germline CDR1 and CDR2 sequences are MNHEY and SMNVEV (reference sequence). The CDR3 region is CASQQHGVRDYNEQFF. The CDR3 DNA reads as TGTGCCAGCCAACAGCACGGGGTAAGGGACTACAATGAGCAGTTCTTC.